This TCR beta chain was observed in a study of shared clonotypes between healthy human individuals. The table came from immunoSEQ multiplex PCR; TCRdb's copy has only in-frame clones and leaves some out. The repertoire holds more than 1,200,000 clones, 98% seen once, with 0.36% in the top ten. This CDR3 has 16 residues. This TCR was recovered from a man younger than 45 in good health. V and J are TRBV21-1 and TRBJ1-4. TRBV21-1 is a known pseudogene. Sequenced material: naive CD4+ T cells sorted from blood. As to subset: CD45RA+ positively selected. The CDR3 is CASTRGREPRSEKLFF. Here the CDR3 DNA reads TGTGCCAGCACCCGAGGGAGGGAACCACGGAGCGAAAAACTGTTTTTT.